Listed below are T cell receptor beta chains from one sample, sequenced in a study of control samples from healthy donors and cancer patients. The table came from immunoSEQ multiplex PCR; TCRdb's copy has only in-frame clones and leaves some out. This table has 150,000 to 200,000 clones, about 90% appearing once. The specimen was blood. The receptors here all came from a man between 18 and 35 years old in good health. The CDR3 runs from the conserved cysteine through the conserved F or W. The D gene is left open where the match is weak. Clone size appears in some rows only: once, few, many, or a class for an expanded clone.

j_call clone_size d_call v_call cdr3_aa cdr3_nt
TRBJ2-7 NA NA TRBV5-1 CASSPGRDRVSYEQYF TGCGCCAGCAGCCCCGGCCGTGACAGAGTTTCCTACGAGCAGTACTTC
TRBJ2-3 NA NA TRBV7-2 CASSLGDPVADTQYF TGTGCCAGCAGCTTAGGGGACCCGGTCGCAGATACGCAGTATTTT
TRBJ2-7 few TRBD1 TRBV7-9 CASSLAPGQAYYEQYF TGTGCCAGCAGCTTAGCGCCGGGACAGGCTTACTACGAGCAGTACTTC
TRBJ1-4 NA NA TRBV15 CATSRDQKLFF TGTGCCACCAGCAGAGATCAAAAACTGTTTTTT
TRBJ1-6 NA TRBD1 TRBV7-9 CASSSRQGYNSPLHF TGTGCCAGCAGCTCCCGACAGGGCTATAATTCACCCCTCCACTTT
TRBJ2-7 NA NA TRBV6-6 CASSSRAEGGRDEQYF TGTGCCAGCAGCTCCCGGGCGGAGGGGGGGCGAGACGAGCAGTACTTC
TRBJ2-2 NA NA TRBV4-1 CASSQEGVGFTGELFF TGCGCCAGCAGCCAAGAAGGGGTTGGGTTCACCGGGGAGCTGTTTTTT
TRBJ2-7 NA TRBD2 TRBV27 CASSLMWLGTSVYEQYF TGTGCCAGCAGTTTAATGTGGTTAGGGACTAGCGTCTACGAGCAGTACTTC
TRBJ2-5 once TRBD1 TRBV2 CASNLERGRGETQYF TGTGCCAGCAACTTAGAGAGGGGGCGAGGAGAGACCCAGTACTTC
TRBJ1-6 once NA TRBV6-5 CASGIDNSPLHF TGTGCCAGCGGGATAGATAATTCACCCCTCCACTTT
TRBJ2-1 NA TRBD2 TRBV5-1 CASSLGASGGLFRLNEQFF TGCGCCAGCAGCCTGGGGGCTAGCGGGGGGCTTTTCCGGCTCAATGAGCAGTTCTTC
TRBJ2-5 NA NA TRBV11-1 CASSLKETQYF TGTGCCAGCAGCCTTAAAGAGACCCAGTACTTC
TRBJ2-7 NA NA TRBV5-1 CASSLGPPGYEQYF TGCGCCAGCAGCTTGGGCCCCCCGGGGTACGAGCAGTACTTC
TRBJ2-2 NA NA TRBV18 CASSPLDPGTGELFF TGTGCCAGCTCACCATTGGACCCAGGGACCGGGGAGCTGTTTTTT
TRBJ1-1 NA NA TRBV4-3 CAAQGLNTEAFF TGCGCCGCACAGGGCTTGAACACTGAAGCTTTCTTT
TRBJ2-5 NA NA TRBV9 CASSVGSGGQETQYF TGTGCCAGCAGCGTAGGCAGTGGGGGCCAAGAGACCCAGTACTTC
TRBJ2-3 NA NA TRBV10-3 CAISDDRANGDTQYF TGTGCCATCAGTGATGACAGAGCAAATGGAGATACGCAGTATTTT
TRBJ2-7 NA NA TRBV6-2/TRBV6-3 CASSYSMDGQF TGTGCCAGCAGTTACTCTATGGACGGACAATTC
TRBJ2-7 NA TRBD1 TRBV5-5 CASSAETGLSYEQYF TGTGCCAGCAGCGCCGAGACAGGGCTATCCTACGAGCAGTACTTC
TRBJ1-2 NA NA TRBV3-1/TRBV3-2 CASSSRRGYGYTF TGTGCCAGCAGCTCGAGGCGGGGCTATGGCTACACCTTC
TRBJ2-2 NA NA TRBV19 CASSTTGWGGTGELFF TGTGCCAGTAGTACCACGGGGTGGGGAGGCACCGGGGAGCTGTTTTTT
TRBJ2-7 many TRBD2 TRBV13 CASRTTLAGGPHEQYF TGTGCCAGCAGGACCACCCTAGCGGGGGGGCCCCACGAGCAGTACTTC
TRBJ2-3 NA NA TRBV28 CASSLIQSTDTQYF TGTGCCAGCAGTTTAATCCAGTCCACAGATACGCAGTATTTT
TRBJ2-2 NA TRBD1 TRBV6-2/TRBV6-3 CASSRTGGDTGELFF TGTGCCAGCAGCCGGACAGGGGGCGACACCGGGGAGCTGTTTTTT
TRBJ1-4 NA NA TRBV15 CATSRGQLNEKLFF TGTGCCACCAGCAGAGGACAGCTTAATGAAAAACTGTTTTTT
TRBJ1-1 few TRBD1 TRBV10-2 CASSVTGGTEAFF TGCGCCAGCAGTGTAACAGGGGGCACTGAAGCTTTCTTT
TRBJ2-7 few TRBD1 TRBV19 CASSSAGQGLIYEQYF TGTGCCAGTAGTTCAGCCGGACAGGGGCTAATCTACGAGCAGTACTTC
TRBJ1-5 NA NA TRBV11-2 CASSFSGGHQPQHF TGTGCCAGCAGCTTCTCGGGGGGACATCAGCCCCAGCATTTT
TRBJ2-7 few NA TRBV7-9 CASSLYGRSYEQYF TGTGCCAGCAGCCTATACGGAAGATCATACGAGCAGTACTTC
TRBJ2-5 NA NA TRBV6-2/TRBV6-3 CASSSGQETQYF TGTGCCAGCAGTTCAGGGCAGGAGACCCAGTACTTC
TRBJ2-5 few NA TRBV19 CASSSVPRETQYF TGTGCCAGTAGCTCAGTTCCTCGAGAGACCCAGTACTTC
TRBJ1-5 NA NA TRBV4-1 CASSPGEQGQPQHF TGCGCCAGCAGCCCAGGGGAGCAGGGTCAGCCCCAGCATTTT
TRBJ2-3 NA NA TRBV5-1 CASSLGTDTDTQYF TGCGCCAGCAGCTTGGGGACAGACACAGATACGCAGTATTTT
TRBJ2-2 NA NA TRBV9 CASSVDHGELFF TGTGCCAGCAGCGTAGACCACGGGGAGCTGTTTTTT
TRBJ1-2 NA NA TRBV28 CASTPWDGRTAGYTF TGTGCCAGCACCCCCTGGGACGGACGTACGGCTGGCTACACCTTC
TRBJ2-3 NA TRBD1 TRBV7-3 CASSLSPGTDGSDTQYF TGTGCCAGCAGCTTAAGTCCAGGGACAGATGGATCAGATACGCAGTATTTT
TRBJ2-5 NA NA TRBV5-5 CASSLDAEHQETQYF TGTGCCAGCAGCTTGGATGCAGAACACCAAGAGACCCAGTACTTC
TRBJ1-5 NA NA TRBV14 CASSQVYGRALGGLSNQPQHF TGTGCCAGCAGCCAAGTCTACGGCAGGGCTTTGGGTGGTTTAAGTAATCAGCCCCAGCATTTT
TRBJ2-5 NA NA TRBV9 CASSVTGYTGVGETQYF TGTGCCAGCAGCGTGACGGGATACACGGGGGTAGGGGAGACCCAGTACTTC
TRBJ1-1 NA NA TRBV29-1 CSVEDVASEAFF TGCAGCGTTGAAGATGTCGCTTCTGAAGCTTTCTTT
TRBJ2-5 once NA TRBV24-1 CATSDFKGTQYF TGTGCCACCAGTGATTTTAAGGGGACCCAGTACTTC
TRBJ2-5 once TRBD2 TRBV7-3 CASSWTSGGAETQYF TGTGCCAGCAGCTGGACTAGCGGGGGGGCCGAGACCCAGTACTTC
TRBJ1-4 once TRBD1 TRBV2 CASSKDRVPGNEKLFF TGTGCCAGCAGTAAGGACAGGGTTCCCGGTAATGAAAAACTGTTTTTT
TRBJ2-6 NA NA TRBV28 CASSSAGSGANVLTF TGTGCCAGCAGTTCCGCTGGCTCTGGGGCCAACGTCCTGACTTTC
TRBJ1-2 NA TRBD1 TRBV4-1 CASSHPTDRVDGYTF TGCGCCAGCAGCCATCCAACAGACAGGGTGGATGGCTACACCTTC